This is a list of T cell receptor beta chains from one sample in a study of siplizumab effects on memory and regulatory T cells. Some clones are missing from TCRdb's copy, which holds only in-frame ones; the method was immunoSEQ multiplex PCR. Among some 100,000 clones listed, about 90% were seen once. Sequencing was done on a sample of CD4+ T cells sorted from blood. All receptors come from a human donor in good health. Some clones in this sample may be carry-over from other donors' samples. Both conserved end residues are part of each CDR3. Each record gives: D gene, CDR3 length, V gene, J gene, clone size, CDR3 protein, CDR3 DNA. D genes are given only for firm matches. Clone size, where shown, is once, few, many, or a class for clones that have expanded.

D: .; length: 12; V: TRBV10-1; J: TRBJ2-2; size: .; CDR3: CASSGGPGELFF; DNA: TGCGCCAGCAGTGGGGGCCCCGGGGAGCTGTTTTTT
D: .; length: 17; V: TRBV18; J: TRBJ2-6; size: .; CDR3: CASSQRGTLSGANVLTF; DNA: TGTGCCAGCTCACAACGGGGGACCCTCTCTGGGGCCAACGTCCTGACTTTC
D: .; length: 13; V: TRBV6-1; J: TRBJ1-2; size: .; CDR3: CASSLRVNYGYTF; DNA: TGTGCCAGCAGCCTCAGGGTAAACTATGGCTACACCTTC
D: TRBD2; length: 16; V: TRBV5-1; J: TRBJ2-7; size: .; CDR3: CASGISGGTATYEQYF; DNA: TGCGCCAGCGGCATTTCGGGAGGGACGGCCACCTACGAGCAGTACTTC
D: .; length: 16; V: TRBV5-6; J: TRBJ1-2; size: once; CDR3: CASSLAGGLDYYGYTF; DNA: TGTGCCAGCAGCTTGGCCGGGGGCTTGGATTACTATGGCTACACCTTC
D: .; length: 13; V: TRBV5-1; J: TRBJ1-2; size: .; CDR3: CASSEGLQDGYTF; DNA: TGCGCCAGCAGCGAGGGCCTTCAGGATGGCTACACCTTC
D: .; length: 15; V: TRBV21-1; J: TRBJ2-3; size: .; CDR3: CASSKVGSGTDTQYF; DNA: .
D: .; length: 16; V: TRBV7-2; J: TRBJ2-3; size: .; CDR3: CASSPPRVDSADTQYF; DNA: TGTGCCAGCAGCCCACCTCGGGTAGATTCTGCAGATACGCAGTATTTT
D: .; length: 14; V: TRBV19; J: TRBJ1-1; size: .; CDR3: CASRYGGRNTEAFF; DNA: TGTGCCAGTAGATATGGTGGGAGGAACACTGAAGCTTTCTTT
D: .; length: 13; V: TRBV19; J: TRBJ2-5; size: once; CDR3: CASSNGGAETQYF; DNA: TGTGCCAGTAGTAACGGAGGCGCAGAGACCCAGTACTTC
D: .; length: 15; V: TRBV18; J: TRBJ2-2; size: .; CDR3: CASSPLTMNTGELFF; DNA: TGTGCCAGCTCACCCCTCACCATGAACACCGGGGAGCTGTTTTTT
D: TRBD2; length: 16; V: TRBV9; J: TRBJ2-3; size: .; CDR3: CASSVGSSGGTDTQYF; DNA: TGTGCCAGCAGCGTAGGTTCTAGCGGGGGAACAGATACGCAGTATTTT
D: .; length: 13; V: TRBV28; J: TRBJ2-2; size: .; CDR3: CATGLMNTGELFF; DNA: TGTGCCACCGGCCTCATGAACACCGGGGAGCTGTTTTTT
D: .; length: 15; V: TRBV2; J: TRBJ1-1; size: .; CDR3: CASSVSHPGNTEAFF; DNA: TGTGCCAGCAGTGTATCTCATCCAGGGAACACTGAAGCTTTCTTT
D: TRBD1; length: 18; V: TRBV5-4; J: TRBJ1-1; size: .; CDR3: CASSTVLGQGVRSTEAFF; DNA: TGTGCCAGCAGCACGGTTTTGGGCCAGGGGGTGCGTAGCACTGAAGCTTTCTTT
D: .; length: 14; V: TRBV9; J: TRBJ1-1; size: .; CDR3: CASSVVGPNTEAFF; DNA: TGTGCCAGCAGCGTAGTGGGACCGAACACTGAAGCTTTCTTT
D: .; length: 14; V: TRBV5-1; J: TRBJ2-5; size: .; CDR3: CASSLFDWQETQYF; DNA: TGCGCCAGCAGCTTATTCGATTGGCAGGAGACCCAGTACTTC
D: .; length: 13; V: TRBV5-8; J: TRBJ2-2; size: .; CDR3: CASRWSGTGELFF; DNA: TGTGCCAGCAGGTGGAGCGGCACCGGGGAGCTGTTTTTT
D: .; length: 11; V: TRBV7-8; J: TRBJ2-7; size: once; CDR3: CASSSEYEQYF; DNA: TGTGCCAGCAGCTCTGAATACGAGCAGTACTTC
D: .; length: 16; V: TRBV19; J: TRBJ1-2; size: once; CDR3: CASSTPGQGDGYGYTF; DNA: TGTGCCAGTAGTACCCCCGGTCAGGGAGATGGCTATGGCTACACCTTC
D: .; length: 14; V: TRBV18; J: TRBJ1-1; size: .; CDR3: CASSPVTGSTEAFF; DNA: TGTGCCAGCTCACCGGTTACAGGGAGCACTGAAGCTTTCTTT
D: .; length: 10; V: TRBV2; J: TRBJ1-1; size: few; CDR3: CASRAVEAFF; DNA: TGTGCCAGCCGAGCCGTCGAGGCTTTCTTT
D: .; length: 13; V: TRBV19; J: TRBJ2-5; size: .; CDR3: CASSVRGGATQYF; DNA: TGTGCCAGTAGTGTTCGGGGAGGCGCGACCCAGTACTTC
D: .; length: 14; V: TRBV2; J: TRBJ2-2; size: .; CDR3: CASSYSRNDGELFF; DNA: TGTGCCAGCAGTTACTCTAGGAACGACGGGGAGCTGTTTTTT
D: TRBD1; length: 14; V: TRBV14; J: TRBJ2-1; size: .; CDR3: CASSPGQNRNEQFF; DNA: TGTGCCAGCAGCCCGGGACAGAATCGAAATGAGCAGTTCTTC
D: .; length: 12; V: TRBV28; J: TRBJ1-6; size: .; CDR3: CASSLNNSPLHF; DNA: TGTGCCAGCAGTTTAAATAATTCACCCCTCCACTTT
D: TRBD2; length: 16; V: TRBV9; J: TRBJ2-3; size: .; CDR3: CASSVGSSGSTDTQYF; DNA: TGTGCCAGCAGCGTAGGGTCTAGCGGCAGCACAGATACGCAGTATTTT
D: .; length: 15; V: TRBV2; J: TRBJ2-2; size: .; CDR3: CASSEAPRFVGELFF; DNA: TGTGCCAGCAGTGAAGCCCCGCGGTTCGTTGGGGAGCTGTTTTTT
D: .; length: 16; V: TRBV18; J: TRBJ2-2; size: .; CDR3: CASSLTRDRNTGELFF; DNA: TGTGCCAGCTCACTAACCCGCGACAGGAACACCGGGGAGCTGTTTTTT
D: .; length: 14; V: TRBV19; J: TRBJ1-1; size: .; CDR3: CASSISREGTEAFF; DNA: TGTGCCAGTAGTATATCGCGGGAGGGCACTGAAGCTTTCTTT
D: .; length: 16; V: TRBV5-6; J: TRBJ1-4; size: .; CDR3: CASSLGGISEDEKLFF; DNA: TGTGCCAGCAGCTTGGGAGGGATTTCCGAGGATGAAAAACTGTTTTTT
D: TRBD1; length: 15; V: TRBV19; J: TRBJ1-2; size: .; CDR3: CASSIEQGYLRGYTF; DNA: TGTGCCAGTAGTATCGAACAGGGGTACCTCAGGGGCTACACCTTC
D: TRBD2; length: 14; V: TRBV7-2; J: TRBJ2-1; size: .; CDR3: CASSSTGPGTRQFF; DNA: TGTGCCAGCAGCTCTACTGGGCCCGGGACTAGGCAGTTCTTC
D: TRBD2; length: 17; V: TRBV28; J: TRBJ2-4; size: .; CDR3: CASSSNPGGRGGNIQYF; DNA: TGTGCCAGCAGTTCCAACCCCGGTGGGAGGGGAGGGAACATTCAGTACTTC
D: TRBD2; length: 15; V: TRBV9; J: TRBJ2-7; size: .; CDR3: CASSPGLAGVYEQYF; DNA: TGTGCCAGCAGCCCGGGACTAGCGGGAGTCTACGAGCAGTACTTC
D: .; length: 14; V: TRBV7-2; J: TRBJ2-2; size: .; CDR3: CASSLRGITGELFF; DNA: TGTGCCAGCAGCTTAAGGGGAATCACCGGGGAGCTGTTTTTT
D: TRBD2; length: 15; V: TRBV29-1; J: TRBJ2-1; size: .; CDR3: CSVYRTSGSLNEQFF; DNA: TGCAGCGTTTATAGGACTAGCGGGAGTTTAAATGAGCAGTTCTTC
D: TRBD1; length: 15; V: TRBV7-6; J: TRBJ2-1; size: .; CDR3: CASSSYGTAHNEQFF; DNA: TGTGCCAGCAGCTCCTACGGGACAGCTCACAATGAGCAGTTCTTC
D: TRBD2; length: 17; V: TRBV4-2; J: TRBJ2-1; size: .; CDR3: CASSQELRLAGANEQFF; DNA: TGTGCCAGCAGCCAAGAATTGCGACTAGCGGGAGCCAATGAGCAGTTCTTC
D: TRBD2; length: 15; V: TRBV19; J: TRBJ2-5; size: .; CDR3: CASSTGTSLRGTQYF; DNA: TGTGCCAGTAGTACCGGGACTAGTTTAAGGGGGACCCAGTACTTC
D: .; length: 13; V: TRBV19; J: TRBJ2-2; size: .; CDR3: CASSIAGDGELFF; DNA: TGTGCCAGTAGTATAGCGGGGGACGGGGAGCTGTTTTTT
D: .; length: 15; V: TRBV7-3; J: TRBJ2-2; size: few; CDR3: CASSLGDSVSGELFF; DNA: TGTGCCAGCAGCTTAGGGGACTCCGTATCCGGGGAGCTGTTTTTT
D: .; length: 15; V: TRBV7-3; J: TRBJ2-3; size: .; CDR3: CASSLAVGSTDTQYF; DNA: TGTGCCAGCAGCCTAGCCGTCGGTAGCACAGATACGCAGTATTTT
D: TRBD1; length: 14; V: TRBV19; J: TRBJ1-1; size: once; CDR3: CASSNTGEGTEAFF; DNA: TGTGCCAGTAGCAATACAGGGGAGGGCACTGAAGCTTTCTTT
D: .; length: 14; V: TRBV19; J: TRBJ1-5; size: .; CDR3: CASTRGRASQPQHF; DNA: TGTGCCAGTACGAGAGGGCGAGCCAGTCAGCCCCAGCATTTT
D: TRBD2; length: 17; V: TRBV7-9; J: TRBJ2-7; size: .; CDR3: CASSLGASGHPSYEQYF; DNA: TGTGCCAGCAGCTTAGGGGCTAGCGGGCACCCCTCCTACGAGCAGTACTTC
D: TRBD1; length: 15; V: TRBV28; J: TRBJ2-7; size: .; CDR3: CASSSVYRGDYEQYF; DNA: TGTGCCAGCAGTTCCGTCTACAGGGGGGATTACGAGCAGTACTTC
D: .; length: 14; V: TRBV6-5; J: TRBJ2-7; size: .; CDR3: CANCQGGGGHEQYF; DNA: TGTGCCAACTGCCAGGGAGGGGGAGGCCACGAGCAGTACTTC
D: .; length: 13; V: TRBV10-3; J: TRBJ1-1; size: once; CDR3: CAISGEMNTEAFF; DNA: TGTGCCATCAGTGGGGAAATGAACACTGAAGCTTTCTTT